This T cell receptor (beta chain) was observed in a study of T cell changes during pregnancy in multiple sclerosis. Measured with immunoSEQ multiplex PCR; TCRdb has only the in-frame clones, and not every one. The sample shows around 33,000 clones, approximately 88% of them seen only once. Trimming pared 4 bases from V and 7 bases from J, leaving 14 bases between. Germline CDR1 is MNHNY and CDR2 is SVGAGI (reference sequence). The CDR3 loop spans 14 amino acids. Sequencing was performed on CD8+ T cells from peripheral blood mononuclear cells, taken before pregnancy. This clonotype originated in a female donor with multiple sclerosis, enrolled in a pregnancy study. The V and J genes are TRBV6-6 and TRBJ2-1; D is perhaps TRBD2 (6 bases). The CDR3 loop reads CASSSSSEANEQFF. In nucleotides, the CDR3 is TGTGCCAGCAGTTCATCTAGCGAGGCGAATGAGCAGTTCTTC.